The sequence of this TCR beta chain was determined in a study of sequential checkpoint blockade in melanoma. This clone was observed a handful of times. Treatment noted: randomized to nivolumab then ipilimumab (arm A) or the reverse (arm B). Sorted cells were live CD3+CD8+, lacking CD19 and CD56, from PBMCs. Sequencing used immunoSEQ multiplex PCR; TCRdb keeps in-frame clones, though not all of them. The table records approximately 12,000 clones, roughly four fifths of them present only once. The CDR3 contains 12 residues. Trimming pared 5 bases from V and 2 bases from J, leaving 6 bases between. Germline values: CDR1 SGHVS, CDR2 FNYEAQ.

The rearrangement uses TRBV7-6 and TRBJ1-2; unclear D gene. Sequenced here: CD8+ T cells sorted from blood (inferred from file names), sampled from a patient given nivolumab and ipilimumab in sequence. The origin of this receptor is a human donor with melanoma. CDR3: CASSPMNYGYTF. The CDR3 nucleotides read TGTGCCAGCAGCCCAATGAACTATGGCTACACCTTC.